This TCR beta chain derives from a study of T cells in narcolepsy. Study summary: Healthy controls were enrolled alongside patients with narcolepsy type 1 or type 2.

V was pared by 1 base and J by 8 bases, with 21 bases between. The CDR3 has 16 amino acids. Per germline, CDR1 SGHDT and CDR2 YYEEEE. A note on this clone: Its antigen is currently unknown.

The data were produced by immunoSEQ multiplex PCR, yet TCRdb's version contains in-frame clones alone and is incomplete. The sample includes some 13,000 clones, 70% to 90% of them seen just once. General observations from the study: Comparing one patient's CSF and blood CD4+ clonotypes highlighted HCRT- and TRIB2-specific autoreactive clonotypes. Blood of same and different patients, but not healthy controls, reportedly held recurring autoreactive clonotypes.

V is TRBV5-6 and J is TRBJ1-2; no clear D gene. This clonotype was sampled from a human donor with narcolepsy. Sample: CD45RA- memory CD4+ T cells from PBMCs. The CDR3 loop is CASSLLGQPSPPGYTF. For the CDR3, the DNA is TGTGCCAGCAGCTTGTTGGGCCAACCCTCTCCTCCCGGCTACACCTTC.